Described below is a single T cell receptor (beta chain) sequence and its context. Its antigen is as yet unknown. The CDR3 has 14 residues. Deletions cut 1 base from V and 7 bases from J, with 11 bases between. Germline assignment: CDR1 MDHEN and CDR2 SYDVKM. This specimen comes from a study of T cell responses to AZD1222 COVID-19 vaccine. The study's findings and limits: AZD1222 recipients seropositive at baseline numbered only five to seven. The breadth and depth of Spike-specific TCRs increased once two AZD1222 doses had been given. Females outnumbered males among donors, who were mostly white British; clonal diversity was possibly underestimated.

Only in-frame clones appear in the TCRdb table, and some are missing; sequencing was by immunoSEQ multiplex PCR. The data show more than 110,000 clones, 80% to 95% seen once. The TCR originated in an adult in good health. The input for sequencing was peripheral blood, taken on day 0 of AZD1222 vaccination. The genes are TRBV28 and TRBJ1-5; no definite D call. CDR3 loop: CASSLFAPAQPQHF. CDR3 sequence (DNA): TGTGCCAGCAGTTTATTCGCCCCCGCGCAGCCCCAGCATTTT. The full variable domain, with the rest looked up from reference TRBV28 and TRBJ1-5, is DVKVTQSSRYLVKRTGEKVFLECVQDMDHENMFWYRQDPGLGLRLIYFSYDVKMKEKGDIPEGYSVSREKKERFSLILESASTNQTSMYLCASSLFAPAQPQHFGDGTRLSIL.